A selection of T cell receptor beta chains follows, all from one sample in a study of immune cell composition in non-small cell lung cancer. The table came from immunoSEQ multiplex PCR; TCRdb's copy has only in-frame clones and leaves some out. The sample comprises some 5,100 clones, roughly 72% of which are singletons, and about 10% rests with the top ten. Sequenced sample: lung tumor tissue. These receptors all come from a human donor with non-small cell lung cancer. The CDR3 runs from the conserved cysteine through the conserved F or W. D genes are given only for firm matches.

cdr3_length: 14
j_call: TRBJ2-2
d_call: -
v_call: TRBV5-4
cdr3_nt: TGTGCCAGCACCCTCCGTGCCAGCACCGGGGAGCTGTTTTTT
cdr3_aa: CASTLRASTGELFF

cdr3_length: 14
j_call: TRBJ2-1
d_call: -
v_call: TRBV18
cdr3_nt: TGTGCCAGCTCACCCCAGGGGTCCCAGGATGAGCAGTTCTTC
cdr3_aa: CASSPQGSQDEQFF

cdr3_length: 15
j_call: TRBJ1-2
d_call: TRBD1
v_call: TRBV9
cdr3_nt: TGTGCCAGCAGCGGGGCTAGACAGGGACTGGACGGCTACACCTTC
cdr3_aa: CASSGARQGLDGYTF

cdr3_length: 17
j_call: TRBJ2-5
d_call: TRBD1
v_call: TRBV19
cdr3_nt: TGTGCCAGTAGTATCTCGGGGACAGGGGGTATGGTGGAGACCCAGTACTTC
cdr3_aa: CASSISGTGGMVETQYF

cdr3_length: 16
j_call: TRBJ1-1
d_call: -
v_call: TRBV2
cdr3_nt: TGTGCCAGCCTTCCGACATTCCAGCCTTTGAACACTGAAGCTTTCTTT
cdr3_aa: CASLPTFQPLNTEAFF

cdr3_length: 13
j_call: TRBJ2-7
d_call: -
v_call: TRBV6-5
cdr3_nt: TGTGCCAGCAGTTACGGAGGGATATACGAGCAGTACTTC
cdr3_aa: CASSYGGIYEQYF

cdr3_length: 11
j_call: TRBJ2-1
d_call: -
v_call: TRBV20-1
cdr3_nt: TGCAGTGCTAGACCGGAGAATGAGCAGTTCTTC
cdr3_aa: CSARPENEQFF

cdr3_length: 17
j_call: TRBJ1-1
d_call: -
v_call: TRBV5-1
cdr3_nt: TGCGCCAGCAGCTTAGAACTACTACAGGGAGGGTACACTGAAGCTTTCTTT
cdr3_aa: CASSLELLQGGYTEAFF

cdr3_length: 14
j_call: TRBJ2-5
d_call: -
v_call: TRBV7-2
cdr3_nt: TGTGCCAGCAGCTTAAACAAAGGAGAAGAGACCCAGTACTTC
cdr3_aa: CASSLNKGEETQYF

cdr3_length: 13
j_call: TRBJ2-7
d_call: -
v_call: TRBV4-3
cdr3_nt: TGCGCCAGCAGCCAAGGACTTCAGGGCGAGCAGTACTTC
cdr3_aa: CASSQGLQGEQYF